This entry lists 18 T cell receptor beta chains sequenced from one sample in a study of control samples from healthy donors and cancer patients. Using immunoSEQ multiplex PCR, the repertoire was profiled, and TCRdb retains in-frame clones only, with some absent. The table lists some 120,000 clones, about 91% of them singletons. The sequencing sample was made of blood. The receptors were sampled from a man aged 18 to 30 in good health.

The J gene is TRBJ2-5, the V gene TRBV7-6; 10 nucleotides agree with TRBD2. Germline V gives CDR1 SGHVS, CDR2 FNYEAQ. This CDR3 contains 17 residues. Trimming took 5 bases from V and 5 from J; bases not matched to a gene: 14. CDR3 residues: CASSRRLAGSGGETQYF. CDR3 nucleotide sequence: TGTGCCAGCAGCCGACGACTAGCGGGCTCGGGGGGGGAGACCCAGTACTTC.

This chain uses TRBV5-6 with TRBJ1-4; D remains ambiguous. Germline lookup yields CDR1 SGHDT and CDR2 YYEEEE. This CDR3 contains 12 residues. V was trimmed by 0 bases and J by 7 bases, leaving 4 bases between them. The CDR3 region is CASSLGREKLFF. DNA for the CDR3: TGTGCCAGCAGCTTGGGCCGTGAAAAACTGTTTTTT.

The chain combines TRBV5-6 with TRBJ1-1, with D uncertain. CDR3 size: 14 residues. Between the trimmed V and J ends, which lost 0 bases and 0 bases, there was a span of 6 bases. The germline V gene encodes CDR1 SGHDT and CDR2 YYEEEE. The CDR3 bases are TGTGCCAGCAGCTTGGACGAGCTGAACACTGAAGCTTTCTTT. This translates into CASSLDELNTEAFF.

The chain joins TRBV5-8 to TRBJ2-4, with D possibly matching TRBD1 (5 bases). Trimming removed 2 bases from V and 0 bases from J, with 15 bases in between. This CDR3 has 17 residues. Germline values: CDR1 SGHTS, CDR2 YDEGEE. CDR3 nucleotides: TGTGCCAGCAGCTTTTACCAAGGGGAACTAGCCAAAAACATTCAGTACTTC. This sequence encodes CASSFYQGELAKNIQYF.

This sequence joins TRBV19 and TRBJ1-5; D is possibly TRBD1 (6 bases). Germline-derived CDR1 and CDR2 are LNHDA and SQIVND (reference sequence). The V end lost 3 bases, the J end lost 6 bases, and 18 bases lay between the germline ends. The CDR3 is 16 residues long. The CDR3 DNA sequence: TGTGCCAGTAGTATGATATGGGGGGTGGGGGCTCAGCCCCAGCATTTT. This gives the protein CASSMIWGVGAQPQHF.

The V and J genes are TRBV19 and TRBJ2-5, with 7 bases identical to TRBD1. The CDR3 runs 14 residues. Germline CDR1 LNHDA, CDR2 SQIVND (reference sequence). After removal of 5 bases from V and 2 bases from J, the junction contained 5 bases not matched to a gene. CDR3 DNA: TGTGCCAGTAGTCGCGACAGGGTACAAGAGACCCAGTACTTC. Its translation is CASSRDRVQETQYF.

Here the CDR3 DNA reads TGTGCCAGTAGTATCGGTCCATACTATGGCTACACCTTC. It yields the protein CASSIGPYYGYTF. The chain links TRBV19 to TRBJ1-2; unclear D gene. CDR3 length: 13 amino acids. Trimming took off 3 bases at V and 3 bases at J, with 8 bases between the two ends. The germline V gene encodes CDR1 LNHDA and CDR2 SQIVND (reference sequence).

The V and J genes are TRBV5-4 and TRBJ2-5; the match to TRBD1 covers 8 bases. The V segment lost 3 bases and the J segment 5 bases; nucleotides outside the gene matches: 9. There are 15 residues in the CDR3. CDR1 and CDR2 (germline): SGHNT, YYREEE (reference sequence). For the CDR3, the DNA is TGTGCCAGCAGCTCCGACAGGGGAAGGGGGGAGACCCAGTACTTC. It specifies CASSSDRGRGETQYF.

The rearrangement links TRBV27 to TRBJ2-1; 11 bases align to TRBD2. Germline CDR1 is MNHEY and CDR2 is SMNVEV (reference sequence). The trim removed 3 bases at V and 8 bases at J, leaving 3 bases unmatched. The CDR3 has 14 residues. The CDR3 sequence is CASSFRLAGHEQFF. CDR3 nucleotide sequence: TGTGCCAGCAGTTTCCGACTAGCGGGGCATGAGCAGTTCTTC.

This clone appeared once. This chain connects TRBV12-3 or TRBV12-4 to TRBJ1-1, with 7 bases fitting TRBD1. This CDR3 region has 13 residues. V lost 6 bases and J lost 5; bases outside the gene matches: 6. The CDR3 nucleotides are TGTGCCAGCAGGACTTCGACAGGGACTGAAGCTTTCTTT. It yields the protein CASRTSTGTEAFF.

This clone was observed a handful of times. The genes are TRBV6-4 and TRBJ2-3; 9 positions match TRBD2. The CDR3 covers 16 residues. The V segment lost 3 bases and the J segment 0 bases; nucleotides outside the gene matches: 4. From germline, CDR1 is MRHNA and CDR2 SNTAGT. CDR3 loop: CASSDGSGGSTDTQYF. CDR3 DNA: TGTGCCAGCAGTGATGGTAGCGGGGGAAGCACAGATACGCAGTATTTT.

The rearrangement uses TRBV7-9 and TRBJ1-1, with D tentatively TRBD1 (6 bases). Deletions cut 5 bases from V and 5 bases from J, with 15 bases between. The germline gives CDR1 SEHNR, CDR2 FQNEAQ (reference sequence). The CDR3 length is 14 residues. The CDR3 loop is CASSKWDKETEAFF. The CDR3, as DNA: TGTGCCAGCAGCAAATGGGACAAGGAAACTGAAGCTTTCTTT.

CDR3 nucleotides: TGTGCCAGCAGTGAGTTAGCGGGCGAGGGTGAAGCTTTCTTT. Protein product: CASSELAGEGEAFF. The rearrangement links TRBV6-1 to TRBJ1-1; the D is unclear. Deletions cut 3 bases from V and 7 bases from J, with 15 bases between. CDR1 MNHNS and CDR2 SASEGT come from the germline V gene. There are 14 residues in the CDR3.

The CDR3 here is CASSLAGYTQYF. The CDR3 bases are TGTGCCAGCAGCTTGGCCGGGTATACGCAGTATTTT. This chain connects TRBV5-8 to TRBJ2-3; no firm D call. Trimming took 0 bases from V and 7 from J, leaving 6 bases between them. The germline gives CDR1 SGHTS, CDR2 YDEGEE. The CDR3 loop spans 12 amino acids.

The rearrangement uses TRBV5-1 and TRBJ1-2; TRBD1 might be the D (5 bases). Germline values: CDR1 SGHRS, CDR2 YFSETQ. Trimming removed 2 bases at V and 4 bases at J, with 12 bases between. There are 14 residues in the CDR3. This chain's CDR3 is CASSLTGPSYGYTF. In DNA form, the CDR3 reads TGCGCCAGCAGCTTAACAGGTCCTAGCTATGGCTACACCTTC.

The V gene is TRBV6-5, the J gene TRBJ1-6; D perhaps matches TRBD1 (6 bases). Germline loops: CDR1 MNHEY, CDR2 SVGAGI. V was trimmed by 8 bases and J by 9 bases, leaving 11 bases between them. This CDR3 comprises 12 residues. The CDR3 coding sequence is TGTGCCAGCCGGAAGGGGGTTTCACCCCTCCACTTT. It codes for CASRKGVSPLHF.

This rearrangement joins TRBV18 to TRBJ2-7; 7 positions agree with TRBD2. From germline, CDR1 is KGHSH and CDR2 LQKENI. The CDR3 is 16 residues long. J was trimmed by 0 bases and V by 6 bases; bases with no gene match: 11. CDR3 loop: CASSLSSGALSYEQYF. CDR3 DNA: TGTGCCAGCTCCCTATCGAGCGGGGCACTCTCCTACGAGCAGTACTTC. Full variable domain (rest looked up from reference TRBV18 and TRBJ2-7): NAGVMQNPRHLVRRRGQEARLRCSPMKGHSHVYWYRQLPEEGLKFMVYLQKENIIDESGMPKERFSAEFPKEGPSILRIQQVVRGDSAAYFCASSLSSGALSYEQYFGPGTRLTVT.

The chain combines TRBV5-6 with TRBJ1-5; TRBD1 agrees at 8 bases. The germline V gene has CDR1 SGHDT and CDR2 YYEEEE. V shed 4 bases, J shed 6 bases, and the junction held 6 bases outside the gene matches. The CDR3 loop spans 14 amino acids. The CDR3 DNA follows: TGTGCCAGCAGCCCAGGGGGCCTTGGTCAGCCCCAGCATTTT. Protein product: CASSPGGLGQPQHF. The complete variable domain, with remaining parts taken from reference TRBV5-6 and TRBJ1-5, reads DAGVTQSPTHLIKTRGQQVTLRCSPKSGHDTVSWYQQALGQGPQFIFQYYEEEERQRGNFPDRFSGHQFPNYSSELNVNALLLGDSALYLCASSPGGLGQPQHFGDGTRLSIL.